The source of this TCR beta chain is a study of blood T cell repertoires in COVID-19. Study background: COVID-19 samples from acute and convalescent phases originated in the United States, Italy and Spain.

In germline, CDR1 is LNHDA, CDR2 SQIVND (reference sequence). The CDR3 extends over 14 amino acids. The V end lost 2 bases, the J end lost 4 bases, and 10 bases lay between the germline ends. Authors' methods: How many nucleated cells were present was estimated from reference gene primer amplification. Produced via immunoSEQ multiplex PCR; TCRdb's table is partial and in-frame only. The V and J calls and clone size are taken from that table; D and trimming were inferred from the DNA. The data hold about 260,000 clones, with over 75% observed a single time. This clonotype originated in a human donor in a cohort sampled during active COVID-19. The J gene is TRBJ2-3, the V gene TRBV19; D uncertain. The sample taken for sequencing was peripheral blood. CDR3 bases: TGTGCCAGTAGTATAACCGCGGAAGCAGATACGCAGTATTTT. This translates into CASSITAEADTQYF.